Below, 15 T cell receptor beta chains from the same sample are listed, as sequenced in a study of technical replicates of blood from a few donors. Here immunoSEQ multiplex PCR was the method, and the copy in TCRdb shows in-frame clones only, minus some. Of approximately 84,000 clones listed, roughly 98% are singletons. What was sequenced was T cells isolated from PBMCs. These receptors were collected from a human donor in good health.

This chain joins TRBV6-6 and TRBJ2-1; 7 positions match TRBD2. Germline V gene data show CDR1 as MNHNY and CDR2 as SVGAGI (reference sequence). V lost 0 bases to trimming and J lost 6 bases; unmatched junction nucleotides: 2. This CDR3 has 14 amino acids. DNA of the CDR3: TGTGCCAGCAGTTACTCGTTAGCGGGCAATGAGCAGTTCTTC. This sequence encodes CASSYSLAGNEQFF.

The chain recombines TRBV7-7 with TRBJ2-3, with 9 bases identical to TRBD1. The CDR3 extends over 15 amino acids. The J segment lost 1 base and the V segment lost 2 bases, leaving 1 base of the junction unmatched. The germline CDR1 and CDR2 sequences are SSHAT and FNYEAQ (reference sequence). The CDR3 sequence is CASSLRTGGTDTQYF. The CDR3 nucleotides read TGTGCCAGCAGCTTACGGACAGGGGGCACAGATACGCAGTATTTT.

The rearrangement joins TRBV6-5 to TRBJ1-1, with 7 bases lining up with TRBD1. CDR3 size: 14 residues. Trimming removed 5 bases from V and 3 bases from J; junction bases left unmatched: 6. Germline values: CDR1 MNHEY, CDR2 SVGAGI. In DNA form, the CDR3 reads TGTGCCAGCAGTCAGGGGGTTTTGCACACTGAAGCTTTCTTT. This encodes CASSQGVLHTEAFF.

The chain carries TRBV7-6 and TRBJ1-1; TRBD1 might be the D (5 bases). The CDR3 loop spans 14 amino acids. Germline V gene lookup returns CDR1 SGHVS and CDR2 FNYEAQ. Trimming cost V 8 bases and J 2 bases, with 15 bases left between them. CDR3 amino acids: CASGSLGQNTEAFF. The CDR3 nucleotides are TGTGCCAGCGGTTCGTTAGGACAAAACACTGAAGCTTTCTTT.

This chain connects TRBV19 to TRBJ1-4; weak D call: TRBD1 (5 bases). Germline V gene lookup returns CDR1 LNHDA and CDR2 SQIVND (reference sequence). The V end was cut by 6 bases, the J end by 4 bases, with 6 bases between. The CDR3 extends over 12 amino acids. The chain's CDR3 is CASRRGNEKLFF. The DNA of the CDR3 is TGTGCCAGTAGAAGGGGTAATGAAAAACTGTTTTTT.

V and J are TRBV11-1 and TRBJ2-7, with D perhaps TRBD2 (5 bases). This CDR3 contains 14 residues. V dropped 2 bases and J dropped 5 bases, with 13 bases sitting between them. CDR1 and CDR2 from the germline V gene are SGHAT and FQDESV (reference sequence). The CDR3 DNA sequence: TGTGCCAGCAGCTTATATCTGGGAGTCGACGAGCAGTACTTC. Its translation is CASSLYLGVDEQYF.

About this clone itself: A much more abundant neighbour one base away suggests this may be a read error. The J gene is TRBJ1-1, the V gene TRBV5-8, with TRBD1 matching 9 bases. The CDR3 loop spans 14 amino acids. The germline V gene encodes CDR1 SGHTS and CDR2 YDEGEE. The J segment lost 1 base and the V segment lost 3 bases, leaving 1 base of the junction unmatched. For the CDR3, the DNA is TGTGCCAGCAGCTCGGGACAGGGGAACACTGAAGCTTTCTTT. It specifies CASSSGQGNTEAFF.

V and J are TRBV6-5 and TRBJ2-1; D is perhaps TRBD1 (6 bases). This CDR3 is 13 amino acids long. V was clipped by 11 bases and J by 2 bases, with 13 bases between them. Germline V lookup: CDR1 MNHEY, CDR2 SVGAGI. Written as DNA, the CDR3 is TGTGCCGGACAGCTGGGGCCCTACAATGAGCAGTTCTTC. Translation gives CAGQLGPYNEQFF.

The chain couples TRBV7-9 to TRBJ2-5; D call uncertain. The V end lost 1 base, the J end lost 2 bases, and 5 bases lay between the germline ends. The CDR3 loop spans 13 amino acids. Germline V CDR1 and CDR2: SEHNR, FQNEAQ (reference sequence). CDR3 in amino acids: CASSLGNQETQYF. The CDR3, as DNA: TGTGCCAGCAGCTTAGGTAATCAAGAGACCCAGTACTTC.

The V gene is TRBV7-9, the J gene TRBJ1-2; unclear D gene. CDR3 length equals 14 residues. The germline V gene encodes CDR1 SEHNR and CDR2 FQNEAQ (reference sequence). V lost 3 bases and J lost 2, with 10 bases in between. The CDR3 nucleotides read TGTGCCAGCAGCTTGGAGGGCCAAAACTATGGCTACACCTTC. Translated, it gives CASSLEGQNYGYTF.

The rearrangement uses TRBV6-1 and TRBJ2-3; the D gene is possibly TRBD1 (6 bases). Per the germline V gene, CDR1 is MNHNS and CDR2 is SASEGT. The CDR3 loop spans 16 amino acids. V was cut by 3 bases and J by 2 bases, with 15 bases left in between. The CDR3 DNA reads as TGTGCCAGCAGTGAGCAGAGCAGGGGCCTCACAGATACGCAGTATTTT. Translating it yields CASSEQSRGLTDTQYF.

The table lists this clone with a count of one. V and J are TRBV21-1 and TRBJ1-6; the table's D call, TRBD1, has no DNA check behind it. TRBV21-1 is a pseudogene locus. This CDR3 region has 14 residues. The CDR3 spells CASSKRDSNSPLHF. CDR3 sequence (DNA): TGTGCCAGCAGCAAAAGGGACAGCAATTCACCCCTCCACTTT.

The chain combines TRBV7-9 with TRBJ2-3; D is undetermined. The CDR3 consists of 17 residues. Germline V lookup: CDR1 SEHNR, CDR2 FQNEAQ (reference sequence). V lost 1 base, J lost 1 base, and 15 bases lay in between. This CDR3 is CASSLEPGGWGTDTQYF. The CDR3 DNA sequence: TGTGCCAGCAGCTTAGAGCCCGGCGGTTGGGGCACAGATACGCAGTATTTT.

This sequence joins TRBV14 and TRBJ1-2, with TRBD1 matching 9 bases. This CDR3 comprises 16 residues. The J segment lost 3 bases and the V segment lost 0 bases, leaving 5 bases of the junction unmatched. The germline gives CDR1 SGHDN, CDR2 FVKESK. CDR3 nucleotide sequence: TGTGCCAGCAGCCAAGATTGGGACAGGGTAGACTATGGCTACACCTTC. Amino acids: CASSQDWDRVDYGYTF.

The chain recombines TRBV9 with TRBJ2-1; 7 nucleotides align to TRBD2. After removal of 1 base from V and 0 bases from J, the junction contained 7 bases not matched to a gene. Germline V CDR1 and CDR2: SGDLS, YYNGEE. The length of the CDR3 is 17 residues. This CDR3 reads CASSVSTGGVSYNEQFF. CDR3 in DNA: TGTGCCAGCAGCGTAAGTACGGGGGGAGTCTCCTACAATGAGCAGTTCTTC.